This T cell receptor (beta chain) emerged from a study of blood T cell repertoires in COVID-19. Study-wide background: PBMCs, B-cell-depleted T cells, or T cells were the source of the cDNA or gDNA that made up the material.

V gave up 4 bases and J gave up 1 base; unmatched junction bases: 10. This CDR3 region has 16 residues. CDR1 and CDR2 from the germline V gene are KGHSH and LQKENI. The protocol was immunoSEQ multiplex PCR, while the TCRdb copy is restricted to in-frame clones and leaves out a portion. The table records about 110,000 clones, approximately 76% of them present only once. The genes are TRBV18 and TRBJ2-7; 7 bases map to TRBD1. The sequence came from a woman between 65 and 79 years old with acute or convalescent COVID-19. Specimen: peripheral blood. DNA of the CDR3: TGTGCCAGCTCACTCGAAGGGACAGTCCCATCCTACGAGCAGTACTTC. Translation: CASSLEGTVPSYEQYF.